A single sample gave rise to the 21 T cell receptor beta chains below, sequenced in a study of blood T cell repertoires in COVID-19. Clones were sequenced by immunoSEQ multiplex PCR, and TCRdb holds only the in-frame ones, with some missing. Of about 300,000 clones detected, approximately 90% appear once; the ten largest clones hold approximately 6.5%. The sequenced sample was peripheral blood. The receptors were gathered from a woman in her forties or fifties with COVID-19, enrolled during active disease.

This chain uses TRBV7-6 with TRBJ2-2, with 10 bases matching TRBD1. V gave up 1 base and J gave up 6 bases; unmatched junction bases: 8. From germline, CDR1 is SGHVS and CDR2 FNYEAQ. CDR3 length: 17 residues. DNA for the CDR3: TGTGCCAGCAGCTTAGGATACGACAGGGGGCGGTCCGGGGAGCTGTTTTTT. Protein sequence: CASSLGYDRGRSGELFF.

This clone was recorded a few times. The gene calls are TRBV19 and TRBJ2-2, with 11 bases fitting TRBD2. Germline V CDR1 and CDR2: LNHDA, SQIVND (reference sequence). The CDR3 covers 16 residues. J gave up 6 bases and V 6 bases, and 9 bases lay outside the gene matches. Here the CDR3 reads CASRTIAGGVAGELFF. The CDR3, as DNA: TGTGCCAGTAGGACCATAGCGGGAGGGGTGGCCGGGGAGCTGTTTTTT. Full variable domain (remainder filled in from reference TRBV19 and TRBJ2-2): DGGITQSPKYLFRKEGQNVTLSCEQNLNHDAMYWYRQDPGQGLRLIYYSQIVNDFQKGDIAEGYSVSREKKESFPLTVTSAQKNPTAFYLCASRTIAGGVAGELFFGEGSRLTVL.

The rearrangement links TRBV5-1 to TRBJ2-7; perhaps TRBD2 as D (6 bases). The CDR3 is 11 amino acids. CDR1 and CDR2 (germline): SGHRS, YFSETQ. The V end was cut by 4 bases, the J end by 11 bases, with 13 bases between. The CDR3 spells CASSTGLIKYF. In DNA form, the CDR3 reads TGCGCCAGCAGCACGGGACTCATCAAGTACTTC.

Turning to this clone: The same CDR3 also results from other DNA sequences found in this sample. The chain couples TRBV3-1 (or the pseudogene TRBV3-2) to TRBJ2-7, with D hard to call. The CDR3 loop spans 12 amino acids. Between the trimmed V and J ends, which lost 4 bases and 0 bases, there was a span of 4 bases. Germline V lookup: CDR1 LGHDT, CDR2 YNNKEL (reference sequence). The CDR3 reads CASSPSSYEQYF. The DNA of the CDR3 is TGTGCCAGCAGCCCTTCCTCCTACGAGCAGTACTTC.

The chain joins TRBV5-1 to TRBJ2-5; 10 nucleotides agree with TRBD2. This CDR3 spans 16 amino acids. The V gene's germline CDR1 is SGHRS and CDR2 YFSETQ. V gave up 2 bases and J gave up 2 bases; unmatched junction bases: 6. The CDR3, as DNA: TGCGCCAGCAGCTTAGCGGGAGGGCCTCCACAAGAGACCCAGTACTTC. This sequence encodes CASSLAGGPPQETQYF.

This clone was seen only once. The same CDR3 also results from other DNA sequences found in this sample. CDR3: CASSPGGGYEQYF. Here the CDR3 DNA reads TGTGCCAGCTCCCCCGGGGGGGGATACGAGCAGTACTTC. The genes are TRBV18 and TRBJ2-7, with 8 positions matching TRBD2. CDR1 is KGHSH, CDR2 LQKENI, per germline. The CDR3 sequence is 13 residues long. J lost 4 bases, V lost 6 bases, and 5 bases had no gene match.

This clone was picked up one time. The chain joins TRBV24-1 to TRBJ1-1; a weak D match, TRBD1 (5 bases). The CDR3 spans 13 residues. In germline, CDR1 is KGHDR, CDR2 SFDVKD. Trimming took off 6 bases at V and 2 bases at J, with 9 bases between the two ends. The CDR3 is CATSLQDNTEAFF. Written as DNA, the CDR3 is TGTGCCACCAGTTTACAGGATAACACTGAAGCTTTCTTT.

Of note for this clone: Mismatch with germline at one junction end may stem from a read error. The gene calls are TRBV7-2 and TRBJ2-5, with a weak D call TRBD2 (6 bases). The CDR3 totals 15 residues. Germline V gene sequence: CDR1 SGHTA, CDR2 FQGNSA. In nucleotides, the CDR3 is TGTGCCAGCAGTTTAGGATCCGCGGGGCTGGAGACCCAGTACTTC. Protein product: CASSLGSAGLETQYF.

V usage is TRBV7-9 and J usage is TRBJ2-1, with TRBD1 as a possible D gene (6 bases). With 6 bases removed from V and 0 bases from J, the gap between germline ends came to 12 bases. The CDR3 length is 15 residues. CDR1 and CDR2 (germline): SEHNR, FQNEAQ (reference sequence). In DNA, the CDR3 is TGTGCCAGCAGTTGGGACATTAGCTCCTACAATGAGCAGTTCTTC. It specifies CASSWDISSYNEQFF.

The chain recombines TRBV19 with TRBJ1-5; 8 nucleotides agree with TRBD1. The germline V gene encodes CDR1 LNHDA and CDR2 SQIVND (reference sequence). Losses at the gene ends were 4 bases for V and 5 bases for J; bases not matched to a gene: 4. The CDR3 contains 14 residues. CDR3 DNA: TGTGCCAGTAGTAAGGGACAGGTATATCAGCCCCAGCATTTT. Its protein product is CASSKGQVYQPQHF.

The chain is built from TRBV6-5 and TRBJ1-2, with TRBD1 matching 11 bases. Germline CDR1 MNHEY, CDR2 SVGAGI. The CDR3 runs to 15 residues. V lost 2 bases and J lost 1; bases outside the gene matches: 0. The CDR3 region is CASSYGTGGNYGYTF. In DNA, the CDR3 is TGTGCCAGCAGTTACGGGACAGGGGGTAACTATGGCTACACCTTC.

The chain employs TRBV5-8 and TRBJ1-2; D call uncertain. V lost 4 bases and J lost 7, with 14 bases in between. Germline V gene sequence: CDR1 SGHTS, CDR2 YDEGEE. The CDR3 is 13 amino acids. The CDR3 loop reads CASSNDNISGYTF. As DNA, the CDR3 is TGTGCCAGCAGCAATGACAATATTTCTGGCTACACCTTC.

This clone was detected only once. V is TRBV5-6 and J is TRBJ1-5, with TRBD1 matching 9 bases. After removal of 4 bases from V and 0 bases from J, the junction contained 2 bases not matched to a gene. This CDR3 has 15 residues. From germline, CDR1 is SGHDT and CDR2 YYEEEE. This CDR3 is CASSEGQGSNQPQHF. CDR3 DNA sequence: TGTGCCAGCAGCGAGGGACAGGGTAGCAATCAGCCCCAGCATTTT.

V gene TRBV11-2 combines with J gene TRBJ2-3, with TRBD2 matching over 12 bases. Trimming removed 4 bases from V and 7 bases from J; junction bases left unmatched: 9. Germline CDR1 reads SGHAT; CDR2 reads FQNNGV. This CDR3 is built from 16 residues. Here the CDR3 DNA reads TGTGCCAGCAGCTCTAAACGGACTAGCGGGACTTATACGCAGTATTTT. This codes for CASSSKRTSGTYTQYF.

V usage is TRBV7-6 and J usage is TRBJ1-5; TRBD1 matches 8 bases. Germline V CDR1 and CDR2: SGHVS, FNYEAQ. The CDR3 length is 15 residues. With 5 bases clipped from V and 3 bases from J, the junction kept 6 bases outside the gene matches. The CDR3 nucleotides are TGTGCCAGCAGCCAGGGGACAGGCTACAATCAGCCCCAGCATTTT. As protein: CASSQGTGYNQPQHF.

V usage is TRBV10-3 and J usage is TRBJ1-2; 10 nucleotides agree with TRBD1. The CDR3 is made up of 13 amino acids. J gave up 6 bases and V 6 bases, and 4 bases lay outside the gene matches. Germline V gives CDR1 ENHRY, CDR2 SYGVKD. The CDR3 DNA reads TGTGCCATCAGCTCTGGGACAGGGGATGGCTACACCTTC. Its translation is CAISSGTGDGYTF.

This clone was picked up a small number of times. The chain is built from TRBV6-5 and TRBJ1-3; tentative D call: TRBD1 (5 bases). CDR1 and CDR2 from the germline V gene are MNHEY and SVGAGI. The V gene lost 8 bases and the J gene lost 0 bases, with 11 bases spanning the gap. The length of the CDR3 is 14 residues. The CDR3 sequence is CASFGASSGNTIYF. In nucleotides, the CDR3 is TGTGCCAGCTTTGGGGCTAGCTCTGGAAACACCATATATTTT.

This clone was found once. The chain is built from TRBV7-9 and TRBJ2-1; the match to TRBD1 covers 8 bases. The CDR3 loop spans 14 amino acids. Germline V CDR1 and CDR2: SEHNR, FQNEAQ (reference sequence). Unmatched junction bases numbered 2, after V lost 2 bases and J lost 5 bases. CDR3 sequence: CASSLLDRDNEQFF. The CDR3 nucleotides read TGTGCCAGCAGCTTATTGGACAGGGACAATGAGCAGTTCTTC.

In its sample, this clone was seen once. This chain uses TRBV15 with TRBJ2-5; a possible D gene is TRBD2 (6 bases). Germline-derived CDR1 and CDR2 are LNHNV and YYDKDF (reference sequence). V dropped 1 base and J dropped 4 bases, with 10 bases sitting between them. This CDR3 spans 14 amino acids. CDR3 protein: CATSRAGSRETQYF. For the CDR3, the DNA is TGTGCCACCAGCAGAGCCGGGAGTCGAGAGACCCAGTACTTC. Variable domain in full (rest from reference TRBV15 and TRBJ2-5): DAMVIQNPRYQVTQFGKPVTLSCSQTLNHNVMYWYQQKSSQAPKLLFHYYDKDFNNEADTPDNFQSRRPNTSFCFLDIRSPGLGDTAMYLCATSRAGSRETQYFGPGTRLLVL.

V usage is TRBV6-6 and J usage is TRBJ1-5; D call uncertain. The CDR3 sequence is 15 residues long. Per the germline V gene, CDR1 is MNHNY and CDR2 is SVGAGI (reference sequence). The V gene lost 7 bases and the J gene lost 0 bases, with 13 bases spanning the gap. The CDR3 region is CASTIQPNSNQPQHF. CDR3 DNA sequence: TGTGCCAGCACCATACAACCGAATAGCAATCAGCCCCAGCATTTT.

This CDR3 is CASSYYREGPDTQYF. For the CDR3, the DNA is TGTGCCAGCAGTTACTATCGGGAGGGCCCAGATACGCAGTATTTT. This sequence joins TRBV6-5 and TRBJ2-3, with 8 nucleotides matching TRBD2. Germline values: CDR1 MNHEY, CDR2 SVGAGI. J was trimmed by 4 bases and V by 1 base; bases with no gene match: 4. This CDR3 comprises 15 residues.